The 5 T cell receptor beta chains in this list originate from one sample, sequenced in a study of CD8+CD57+ T cells in acquired aplastic anemia. According to the study, genomic DNA was the template for TCR beta VDJ and CDR3 profiling. TCRdb recomputed calls from the reads with MiXCR, one row per CDR3 protein. Of 150,000 to 200,000 distinct CDR3 sequences listed, around 50% are singletons. The sequenced patients had an expansion of CD8+CD57+ cells seen by flow cytometry. The sample comprised sorted CD4+, CD8+, or CD8+CD57+ T cells (not recorded which) from PBMCs. The receptor set was obtained from a human donor with aplastic anemia.

This clonotype was counted ten times or more. This chain connects TRBV4-1 to TRBJ1-4, with D possibly matching TRBD1 (6 bases). This CDR3 has 15 amino acids. CDR1 is MGHRA and CDR2 is YSYEKL in the germline V gene. Trimming removed 7 bases at V and 6 bases at J, with 18 bases between. CDR3 nucleotide sequence: TGCGCCAGCACCCCGACAGGACAGATGGATGAAAAACTGTTTTTT. Amino acid sequence: CASTPTGQMDEKLFF.

This chain connects TRBV7-6 to TRBJ2-5; D is uncertain. The closer fit of TRBJ2-7 to the DNA end suggests the J call may be wrong. Germline-derived CDR1 and CDR2 are SGHVS and FNYEAQ. This CDR3 spans 15 amino acids. CDR3: CASSSIPKGSYEQYF. The CDR3, as DNA: TGTGCCAGCAGCTCAATCCCCAAGGGCTCCTACGAGCAGTACTTC.

This chain uses TRBV2 with TRBJ2-7, with TRBD1 identical over 10 bases. The V segment lost 7 bases and the J segment 4 bases; nucleotides outside the gene matches: 7. CDR3 length: 14 amino acids. CDR1 and CDR2 from the germline V gene are SNHLY and FYNNEI. The chain's CDR3 is CASIGGTGVYEQYF. The CDR3 DNA sequence: TGTGCCAGCATAGGGGGGACAGGGGTGTACGAGCAGTACTTC.

V gene TRBV6-1 combines with J gene TRBJ1-2; 9 bases align to TRBD1. This CDR3 has 15 residues. The V gene's germline CDR1 is MNHNS and CDR2 SASEGT. V trimming: 7 bases; J trimming: 4 bases; junction bases outside the gene matches: 10. The CDR3 bases are TGTGCCAGCACCGATGCCCCGGACAGGGGCTATGGCTACACCTTC. It translates to CASTDAPDRGYGYTF.

This chain joins TRBV24-1 and TRBJ2-3, with 11 bases lining up with TRBD2. Germline V gene sequence: CDR1 KGHDR, CDR2 SFDVKD. CDR3 length: 16 residues. V lost 3 bases, J lost 6 bases, and 7 bases stayed unmatched. CDR3 sequence: CATSDNLAGGGDTQYF. The CDR3 region has the DNA TGTGCCACCAGTGATAATCTAGCGGGGGGTGGGGATACGCAGTATTTT.